The 27 T cell receptor beta chains in this list originate from one sample, sequenced in a study of T cells expressing NK-cell markers. One entry per CDR3 protein, without DNA, is what TCRdb gives after re-calling the 5' RACE reads. The sample includes approximately 380,000 distinct CDR3 sequences. The specimen sequenced was blood T cells: a sorted CD56 or NKG2C T cell subset, CD4+ or CD8+ T cells, or bulk PBMC T cells (not recorded which). These receptors were obtained from a man aged 18 to 69 in good health.

The gene calls are TRBV12-5 and TRBJ2-3; TCRdb lists TRBD2, though no DNA is available to test this call. CDR1 and CDR2 (germline): LGHNT, FRNRAP. CDR3 size: 14 residues. The CDR3 protein is CASAWREFTDTQYF.

This chain links TRBV12-3 or TRBV12-4 with TRBJ1-4; TCRdb's D call of TRBD1 is untestable without DNA. This CDR3 is built from 14 residues. This chain's CDR3 is CATKDGQGWEKLFF.

The chain links TRBV7-9 to TRBJ2-3; as DNA is missing, the TRBD1 call by TCRdb cannot be tested. The CDR3 spans 16 residues. The germline CDR1 and CDR2 sequences are SEHNR and FQNEAQ (reference sequence). The CDR3 loop reads CASSHVRGRGRDTQYF. Looking up the rest from reference TRBV7-9 and TRBJ2-3 gives the full variable domain: DTGVSQNPRHKITKRGQNVTFRCDPISEHNRLYWYRQTLGQGPEFLTYFQNEAQLEKSRLLSDRFSAERPKGSFSTLEIQRTEQGDSAMYLCASSHVRGRGRDTQYFGPGTRLTVL.

V and J are TRBV19 and TRBJ2-5; TCRdb returns TRBD1, unconfirmable since there is no DNA. Germline V gives CDR1 LNHDA, CDR2 SQIVND (reference sequence). This CDR3 has 14 residues. The CDR3 reads CASSPGRIQETQYF.

V usage is TRBV12-3 or TRBV12-4 and J usage is TRBJ1-6. There are 14 residues in the CDR3. The CDR3 is CASSPRGWGSPLHF.

The gene calls are TRBV12-3 or TRBV12-4 and TRBJ2-3; TCRdb returns TRBD1, unconfirmable since there is no DNA. The CDR3 is 14 amino acids. The CDR3 loop reads CASSPGGAQDTQYF.

V and J are TRBV5-1 and TRBJ2-4. This CDR3 has 15 amino acids. The V gene's germline CDR1 is SGHRS and CDR2 YFSETQ. The CDR3 here is CASSKTVGAKNIQYF.

This chain joins TRBV5-1 and TRBJ2-3; the TCRdb call, TRBD2, lacks DNA for checking. Germline assignment: CDR1 SGHRS and CDR2 YFSETQ. This CDR3 is 18 amino acids long. CDR3 amino acids: CASSLALVAGADTDTQYF.

This rearrangement joins TRBV7-9 to TRBJ2-5; lacking DNA, the TRBD2 call made by TCRdb goes unchecked. CDR3 length: 16 residues. The germline V gene encodes CDR1 SEHNR and CDR2 FQNEAQ (reference sequence). CDR3 loop: CASSFRQAGVQETQYF.

The chain uses TRBV2 and TRBJ1-2; without DNA, the TCRdb call of TRBD1 cannot be checked. The CDR3 is 15 amino acids. CDR1 SNHLY and CDR2 FYNNEI come from the germline V gene. The CDR3 sequence: CASRLKTGVGYGYTF.

The V call is TRBV9, the J call TRBJ2-7; as DNA is missing, the TRBD2 call by TCRdb cannot be tested. Germline CDR1 and CDR2: SGDLS and YYNGEE. This CDR3 region has 15 residues. CDR3: CASSVGGGGKYEQYF.

The chain has TRBV5-1 and TRBJ2-7; TCRdb lists TRBD1, though no DNA is available to test this call. Germline V lookup: CDR1 SGHRS, CDR2 YFSETQ. This CDR3 is 15 amino acids long. CDR3 residues: CASSPNRDTGYEQYF.

The chain links TRBV10-3 to TRBJ1-4; TCRdb selects TRBD1, and the lack of DNA leaves this call unchecked. CDR3 size: 16 residues. Germline V gene data show CDR1 as ENHRY and CDR2 as SYGVKD. This CDR3 is CAISPGSGATNEKLFF.

This sequence joins TRBV5-1 and TRBJ2-7; the TRBD1 assignment by TCRdb is unverifiable without DNA. The CDR3 loop spans 13 amino acids. The germline gives CDR1 SGHRS, CDR2 YFSETQ. CDR3 sequence: CASSRDAGEEQYF. The full variable domain, rest sourced from reference TRBV5-1 and TRBJ2-7, is KAGVTQTPRYLIKTRGQQVTLSCSPISGHRSVSWYQQTPGQGLQFLFEYFSETQRNKGNFPGRFSGRQFSNSRSEMNVSTLELGDSALYLCASSRDAGEEQYFGPGTRLTVT.

The chain is built from TRBV20-1 and TRBJ2-7; the D call of TRBD1 rests on TCRdb alone, since no DNA is present to check it. The CDR3 runs 15 residues. CDR1 DFQATT and CDR2 SNEGSKA come from the germline V gene (reference sequence). The CDR3 region is CSASGARGGSYEQYF.

The chain joins TRBV20-1 to TRBJ2-1; TCRdb's D call, TRBD2, is unchecked because there is no DNA. The CDR3 consists of 15 residues. CDR1 and CDR2 from the germline V gene are DFQATT and SNEGSKA (reference sequence). CDR3 loop: CSARVGLAGYNEQFF.

The chain couples TRBV4-1 to TRBJ2-5; the TCRdb call, TRBD2, lacks DNA for checking. The germline V gene has CDR1 MGHRA and CDR2 YSYEKL. This CDR3 is 17 amino acids long. CDR3 region: CASSQGLAGGLAETQYF.

This chain uses TRBV7-2 with TRBJ2-1; without DNA, the TCRdb call of TRBD2 cannot be checked. The CDR3 runs 11 residues. CDR1 SGHTA and CDR2 FQGNSA come from the germline V gene. The CDR3 here is CASSPGLQQFF.

The chain has TRBV27 and TRBJ2-5. The CDR3 has 16 amino acids. Germline V gene sequence: CDR1 MNHEY, CDR2 SMNVEV (reference sequence). CDR3 residues: CASSLLSGSGKETQYF.

V and J are TRBV2 and TRBJ1-1; TCRdb lists TRBD1, though no DNA is available to test this call. The CDR3 has 13 residues. The germline CDR1 and CDR2 sequences are SNHLY and FYNNEI. This CDR3 is CASGQGQNTEAFF.

The rearrangement links TRBV11-2 to TRBJ2-1; TCRdb gives TRBD1 as the D gene, but with no DNA this cannot be confirmed. Germline lookup yields CDR1 SGHAT and CDR2 FQNNGV. The CDR3 length is 16 residues. CDR3 sequence: CASSRGRGAQGDEQFF.

The chain uses TRBV20-1 and TRBJ2-1. Looked up from germline, CDR1 is DFQATT and CDR2 is SNEGSKA (reference sequence). The CDR3 runs 18 residues. The CDR3 here is CSARDLQGSSSSYNEQFF.

V gene TRBV6-6 combines with J gene TRBJ2-3; TCRdb gives TRBD2 as the D gene, but with no DNA this cannot be confirmed. CDR3 size: 13 residues. Germline CDR1 MNHNY, CDR2 SVGAGI (reference sequence). The CDR3: CATRGTSADTQYF.

The chain is built from TRBV5-1 and TRBJ1-5. The germline CDR1 and CDR2 sequences are SGHRS and YFSETQ. This CDR3 comprises 15 residues. CDR3 sequence reads: CASSRRTDSNQPQHF.

The rearrangement uses TRBV19 and TRBJ1-2; TCRdb's D call, TRBD1, is unchecked because there is no DNA. The CDR3 consists of 14 residues. The V gene's germline CDR1 is LNHDA and CDR2 SQIVND (reference sequence). The CDR3 protein is CASSTRQGIYGYTF.

The chain couples TRBV12-5 to TRBJ2-3; checking the TCRdb D call of TRBD1 is not possible without DNA. CDR3 size: 14 residues. CDR1 LGHNT and CDR2 FRNRAP come from the germline V gene. CDR3 protein: CASGLGGLADTQYF.

This chain connects TRBV5-1 to TRBJ2-7; TCRdb proposes TRBD1, but this gene call is untestable without DNA. This CDR3 has 15 amino acids. Germline lookup yields CDR1 SGHRS and CDR2 YFSETQ. The CDR3 spells CASSSVGDKGYEQYF.